The entry below gives a single T cell receptor beta chain sequence along with its context. The germline gives CDR1 SNHLY, CDR2 FYNNEI. Trimming stripped 11 bases from V and 2 bases from J, with 9 bases between. The CDR3 length is 11 residues. This sample was taken from a study of blood T cell repertoires in COVID-19. As for the study in general: T cells, B-cell-depleted T cells, or PBMCs supplied cDNA or gDNA.

The method was immunoSEQ multiplex PCR; TCRdb's version includes in-frame clones alone and lacks a portion of them. The table includes around 250,000 clones, 82% detected once. The specimen was peripheral blood. This receptor was identified in a woman between 18 and 29 years old with acute or convalescent COVID-19. The rearrangement joins TRBV2 to TRBJ1-1; D is ambiguous. This CDR3 is CAGTVNTEAFF. The CDR3 DNA reads as TGTGCCGGCACAGTAAACACTGAAGCTTTCTTT.